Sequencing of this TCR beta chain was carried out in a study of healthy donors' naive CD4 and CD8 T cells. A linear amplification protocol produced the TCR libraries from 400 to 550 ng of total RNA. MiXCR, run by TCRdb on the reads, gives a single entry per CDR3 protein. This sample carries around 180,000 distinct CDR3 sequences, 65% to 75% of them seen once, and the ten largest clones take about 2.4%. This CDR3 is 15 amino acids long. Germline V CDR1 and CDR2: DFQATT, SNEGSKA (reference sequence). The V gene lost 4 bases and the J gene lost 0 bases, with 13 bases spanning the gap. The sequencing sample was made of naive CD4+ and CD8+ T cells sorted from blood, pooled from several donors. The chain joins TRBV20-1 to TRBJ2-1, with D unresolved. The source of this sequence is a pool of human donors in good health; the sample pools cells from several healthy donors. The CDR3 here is CSANDRSGSYNEQFF. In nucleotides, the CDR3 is TGCAGTGCTAATGACCGGTCGGGCTCCTACAATGAGCAGTTCTTC.